This TCR beta chain was captured in a study of cytomegalovirus exposure and HLA in healthy donors. Primers: 60 Vbeta forward and 13 Jbeta reverse. Assay used: immunoSEQ multiplex PCR; TCRdb lists only in-frame clones, some missing. The repertoire includes about 180,000 clones, about four fifths of them detected once, and approximately 2% sits in the top ten. The CDR3 is 14 amino acids. Germline V CDR1 and CDR2: SNHLY, FYNNEI. Trimming left V 2 bases short and J 5 bases short, with 12 bases between. Whole-study results and caveats: Altogether, more than 150 TCR beta chains were recorded as cytomegalovirus-associated. A later analysis linked about 17,000 TCR beta sequences to HLA alleles at 0.05 false discovery rate. As a later analysis showed, several of the most significant clusters appeared to be linked to common viral pathogens. TCR beta V segments were, for the most part, productive about 87% or about 30% of the time in an earlier analysis.

In regard to this clone: Its antigen is unidentified.

Sequencing was carried out using PBMCs. The source is a woman in her twenties or thirties in good health and CMV-seronegative. The chain recombines TRBV2 with TRBJ1-2; the D gene is possibly TRBD1 (6 bases). As DNA, the CDR3 is TGTGCCAGCAGTGAAATAGCGACAGGATATGGCTACACCTTC. This sequence encodes CASSEIATGYGYTF.